Each of the 9 T cell receptor beta chains below was sequenced from the same sample in a study of brain T cells in children with intractable seizures. Only in-frame clones appear in the TCRdb table, and some are missing; sequencing was by immunoSEQ multiplex PCR. In the table there are a few hundred thousand clones, nearly 95% of which are singletons. This sample's time point: blood from clinic visit 5 months post-surgery; TSC patient then seizure free. The source material was peripheral blood, sampled about 5 months after surgery. The source of these receptors is a boy younger than two with tuberous sclerosis and intractable seizures.

The J gene is TRBJ1-1, the V gene TRBV5-5, with 10 bases identical to TRBD1. Trimming took 6 bases from V and 4 from J; bases not matched to a gene: 9. Germline CDR1 SGHKS, CDR2 YYEKEE (reference sequence). CDR3 length equals 15 residues. The CDR3 DNA is TGTGCCAGCAACCCGGACAGGGGGATCACCACTGAAGCTTTCTTT. Residues: CASNPDRGITTEAFF.

The chain links TRBV6-2 or TRBV6-3 to TRBJ2-5, with 12 bases aligning to TRBD2. The V segment lost 1 base and the J segment 5 bases; nucleotides outside the gene matches: 8. CDR1 is MNHEY, CDR2 SVGEGT, per germline. This CDR3 has 17 residues. CDR3 nucleotides: TGTGCCAGCAGTTACTTGGCTAGCGGGGGGGTATTTGAGACCCAGTACTTC. It translates to CASSYLASGGVFETQYF.

The chain combines TRBV11-3 with TRBJ2-1; D is uncertain. Per the germline V gene, CDR1 is SGHNT and CDR2 is YENEEA. V was cut by 3 bases and J by 8 bases, with 8 bases left in between. CDR3 length: 12 residues. In nucleotides, the CDR3 is TGTGCCAGCAGCTTCGAACGAGATGAGCAGTTCTTC. It yields the protein CASSFERDEQFF.

Worth noting for this clone: At the DNA level, this CDR3 is encoded by other sequences in the same sample as well. The chain employs TRBV18 and TRBJ2-7; D unresolved. Trimming cost V 3 bases and J 2 bases, with 11 bases left between them. CDR3 length: 14 residues. Germline CDR1 KGHSH, CDR2 LQKENI. For the CDR3, the DNA is TGTGCCAGCTCACCTTCTGGGTCTCCCTACGAGCAGTACTTC. Its translation: CASSPSGSPYEQYF. Based on the CDR3 plus reference TRBV18 and TRBJ2-7, the full variable domain is NAGVMQNPRHLVRRRGQEARLRCSPMKGHSHVYWYRQLPEEGLKFMVYLQKENIIDESGMPKERFSAEFPKEGPSILRIQQVVRGDSAAYFCASSPSGSPYEQYFGPGTRLTVT.

The chain couples TRBV9 to TRBJ2-3, with D perhaps TRBD2 (5 bases). Per germline, CDR1 SGDLS and CDR2 YYNGEE. The CDR3 is 11 residues long. With 7 bases removed from V and 5 bases from J, the gap between germline ends came to 8 bases. The CDR3 coding sequence is TGTGCCAGCGGAGAGGGAGATACGCAGTATTTT. Amino acids: CASGEGDTQYF.

The genes are TRBV7-9 and TRBJ2-5; TRBD2 matches at 7 bases. The CDR3 sequence is 14 residues long. V was clipped by 1 base and J by 5 bases; unmatched bases: 4. CDR1 is SEHNR and CDR2 is FQNEAQ in the germline V gene (reference sequence). Here the CDR3 DNA reads TGTGCCAGCAGCTTAGGCGGGGGAAAGGAGACCCAGTACTTC. As protein: CASSLGGGKETQYF.

The genes are TRBV18 and TRBJ1-1; possible D gene TRBD1, 6 bases. CDR1 is KGHSH and CDR2 is LQKENI in the germline V gene. V gave up 4 bases and J gave up 1 base, with 7 bases separating them. This CDR3 region has 13 residues. CDR3 sequence (DNA): TGTGCCAGCTCACAGGGACAGAACACTGAAGCTTTCTTT. It specifies CASSQGQNTEAFF.

V and J are TRBV11-3 and TRBJ2-1; D remains unclear. The CDR3 is 14 residues long. V was clipped by 0 bases and J by 6 bases, with 9 bases between them. In germline, CDR1 is SGHNT, CDR2 YENEEA. CDR3 coding DNA: TGTGCCAGCAGCTTAGATGTGCTTGGCAATGAGCAGTTCTTC. Encoded protein: CASSLDVLGNEQFF.

The chain joins TRBV4-2 to TRBJ2-1, with 9 bases fitting TRBD2. This CDR3 contains 17 residues. The V gene end was trimmed by 0 bases and the J gene end by 8 bases; junction bases not matched to a gene: 11. Germline V gene data show CDR1 as LGHNA and CDR2 as YNFKEQ. The DNA for the CDR3 is TGTGCCAGCAGCCAAGATATCGCTAGCGGGGTGAATCATGAGCAGTTCTTC. Amino acid sequence: CASSQDIASGVNHEQFF.